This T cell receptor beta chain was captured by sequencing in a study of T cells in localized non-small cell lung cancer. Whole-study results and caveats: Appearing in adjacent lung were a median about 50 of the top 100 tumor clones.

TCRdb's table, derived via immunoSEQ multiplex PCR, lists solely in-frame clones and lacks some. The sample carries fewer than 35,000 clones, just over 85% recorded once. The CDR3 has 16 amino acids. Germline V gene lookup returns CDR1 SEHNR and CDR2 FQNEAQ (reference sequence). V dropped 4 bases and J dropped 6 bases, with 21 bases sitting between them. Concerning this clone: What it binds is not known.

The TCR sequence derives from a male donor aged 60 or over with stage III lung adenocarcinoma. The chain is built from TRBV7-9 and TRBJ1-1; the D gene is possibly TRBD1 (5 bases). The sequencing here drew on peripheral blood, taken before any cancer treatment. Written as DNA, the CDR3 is TGTGCCAGCAGCTCGTTACTAGGGGCCGGGACGGCTGAAGCTTTCTTT. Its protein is CASSSLLGAGTAEAFF.